The 24 T cell receptor beta chains below were found in one sample sequenced in a study of cytomegalovirus exposure and HLA in healthy donors. Vbeta (60) and Jbeta (13) primers were used in the PCR. Assay: immunoSEQ multiplex PCR; the TCRdb copy retains only in-frame clones and omits some. The sample lists 95,000 to 150,000 clones; 75% were seen once. The sample taken for sequencing was PBMCs. The receptors were gathered from a woman in her forties in good health and CMV-seropositive.

This sequence joins TRBV30 and TRBJ2-7, with 7 nucleotides matching TRBD2. Trimming cost V 8 bases and J 4 bases; bases outside gene matches: 11. Per the germline V gene, CDR1 is GTSNPN and CDR2 is SVGIG (reference sequence). The CDR3 consists of 13 residues. In DNA form, the CDR3 reads TGTGCCAGCAGCGGGACCGTCGTGTACGAGCAGTACTTC. Translated: CASSGTVVYEQYF.

The chain carries TRBV6-5 and TRBJ2-7; 7 bases line up with TRBD1. Germline-derived CDR1 and CDR2 are MNHEY and SVGAGI. V was clipped by 11 bases and J by 0 bases; unmatched bases: 13. The CDR3 is made up of 15 amino acids. CDR3: CAGMPGTASSYEQYF. CDR3 DNA sequence: TGTGCCGGCATGCCAGGGACAGCCAGCTCCTACGAGCAGTACTTC.

The V and J genes are TRBV9 and TRBJ2-3; 9 bases agree with TRBD1. The ends lost 4 bases at V and 7 bases at J; junction bases unmatched: 13. CDR1 is SGDLS and CDR2 is YYNGEE in the germline V gene. The CDR3 runs 16 residues. CDR3 region: CASSSSGQGFANTQYF. In nucleotides, the CDR3 is TGTGCCAGCAGCTCATCGGGACAGGGATTTGCGAATACGCAGTATTTT.

The rearrangement links TRBV4-3 to TRBJ1-2; D is undetermined. Trimming removed 1 base from V and 5 bases from J, with 17 bases in between. The CDR3 loop spans 16 amino acids. Germline V CDR1 and CDR2: LGHNA, YSLEER. The CDR3 protein is CASSQVSPQSTYGYTF. DNA for the CDR3: TGCGCCAGCAGCCAAGTATCCCCACAGTCCACTTATGGCTACACCTTC.

In its sample, this clone was seen a few times. The chain couples TRBV15 to TRBJ1-5; D gene unclear. Germline CDR1 LNHNV, CDR2 YYDKDF (reference sequence). Trimming cost V 0 bases and J 4 bases, with 13 bases left between them. This CDR3 contains 16 residues. The CDR3 nucleotides read TGTGCCACCAGCAGAGAGACGGCAGGACTTAATCAGCCCCAGCATTTT. It yields the protein CATSRETAGLNQPQHF.

This clone was found a few times. The rearrangement links TRBV19 to TRBJ1-5; maybe TRBD1 (5 bases). CDR3 length: 15 amino acids. Germline lookup yields CDR1 LNHDA and CDR2 SQIVND (reference sequence). DNA for the CDR3: TGTGCTAAGGAGGGGACGGTCCGTAGCAATCAGCCCCAGCATTTT. It translates to CAKEGTVRSNQPQHF.

The chain links TRBV4-1 to TRBJ2-7; 8 positions match TRBD2. The germline V gene encodes CDR1 MGHRA and CDR2 YSYEKL. Trimming at V came to 0 bases and at J to 5 bases, leaving 3 bases not matched to a gene. The CDR3 consists of 14 residues. CDR3 DNA sequence: TGCGCCAGCAGCCAAGATAGGACTAGCAACGAGCAGTACTTC. Residues: CASSQDRTSNEQYF.

This rearrangement joins TRBV5-4 to TRBJ1-1, with D unclear. Trimming stripped 2 bases from V and 1 base from J, with 6 bases between. This CDR3 comprises 13 residues. The germline V gene encodes CDR1 SGHNT and CDR2 YYREEE (reference sequence). For the CDR3, the DNA is TGTGCCAGCAGCTTAGCCGGGAACACTGAAGCTTTCTTT. As protein: CASSLAGNTEAFF.

The chain is built from TRBV7-9 and TRBJ2-7; 7 nucleotides align to TRBD2. The CDR3 length is 12 residues. The V segment lost 4 bases and the J segment 6 bases; nucleotides outside the gene matches: 3. From germline, CDR1 is SEHNR and CDR2 FQNEAQ (reference sequence). The CDR3 region has the DNA TGTGCCAGCAGCTACCCGGGAGGCGAGCAGTACTTC. This sequence encodes CASSYPGGEQYF.

The chain has TRBV7-9 and TRBJ2-7; TRBD1 agrees at 8 bases. V dropped 4 bases and J dropped 2; count of bases not matched to a gene: 7. This CDR3 has 15 residues. Germline V gene lookup returns CDR1 SEHNR and CDR2 FQNEAQ (reference sequence). CDR3 DNA sequence: TGTGCCAGCAGCTCAGGCGGACAGGGTCCCTACGAGCAGTACTTC. Residues: CASSSGGQGPYEQYF.

The chain recombines TRBV29-1 with TRBJ1-5; tentatively, D is TRBD1 (5 bases). Trimming stripped 6 bases from V and 2 bases from J, with 17 bases between. The germline CDR1 and CDR2 sequences are SQVTM and ANQGSEA. The CDR3 length is 15 residues. The CDR3 reads CSVSKTGDGNQPQHF. CDR3 DNA: TGCAGCGTCTCGAAAACGGGGGATGGCAATCAGCCCCAGCATTTT.

V and J are TRBV9 and TRBJ1-1, with D perhaps matching TRBD1 (5 bases). V lost 0 bases to trimming and J lost 6 bases, with 9 bases between them. The germline gives CDR1 SGDLS, CDR2 YYNGEE. The CDR3 spans 13 residues. This CDR3 is CASSVAEGPEAFF. Here the CDR3 DNA reads TGTGCCAGCAGCGTAGCGGAGGGGCCTGAAGCTTTCTTT.

The genes are TRBV30 and TRBJ1-1, with D tentatively TRBD1 (6 bases). V shed 3 bases and J shed 2 bases, with 16 bases lying between them. The CDR3 length is 15 residues. Germline CDR1 is GTSNPN and CDR2 is SVGIG (reference sequence). The CDR3 protein is CAWRGPWTANTEAFF. CDR3 DNA: TGTGCCTGGAGGGGACCCTGGACAGCCAACACTGAAGCTTTCTTT. Full variable domain (outside the CDR3, taken from reference TRBV30 and TRBJ1-1): SQTIHQWPATLVQPVGSPLSLECTVEGTSNPNLYWYRQAAGRGLQLLFYSVGIGQISSEVPQNLSASRPQDRQFILSSKKLLLSDSGFYLCAWRGPWTANTEAFFGQGTRLTVV.

CDR3: CASSRTRDSPDTQYF. DNA of the CDR3: TGTGCCAGCAGTCGGACTAGGGATAGCCCAGATACGCAGTATTTT. The rearrangement joins TRBV7-3 to TRBJ2-3; 7 bases line up with TRBD2. The germline V gene has CDR1 SGHTA and CDR2 FQGTGA. The CDR3 is 15 amino acids. Trimming at V came to 6 bases and at J to 4 bases, leaving 10 bases not matched to a gene.

V is TRBV19 and J is TRBJ1-6; D remains ambiguous. Trimming removed 5 bases from V and 8 bases from J, with 10 bases in between. Germline loops: CDR1 LNHDA, CDR2 SQIVND (reference sequence). This CDR3 region has 13 residues. CDR3 nucleotides: TGTGCCAGTAGTGTCGTCTTCTATTCACCCCTCCACTTT. Translation gives CASSVVFYSPLHF.

J is TRBJ2-5 and V is TRBV27; 9 nucleotides line up with TRBD2. With V trimmed by 0 bases and J by 1 base, 3 bases remained unmatched. The germline gives CDR1 MNHEY, CDR2 SMNVEV (reference sequence). The CDR3 extends over 16 amino acids. DNA for the CDR3: TGTGCCAGCAGTTTATCCCGACTAGCGGTCCAAGAGACCCAGTACTTC. The encoded protein is CASSLSRLAVQETQYF.

The chain links TRBV27 to TRBJ1-2; TRBD1 aligns across 10 bases. The CDR3 consists of 14 residues. V gave up 3 bases and J gave up 8 bases; unmatched junction bases: 6. The germline V gene encodes CDR1 MNHEY and CDR2 SMNVEV (reference sequence). CDR3 coding DNA: TGTGCCAGCAGTTTGGGACAGGGGAGCTGGGGCTACACCTTC. Translation: CASSLGQGSWGYTF.

This clone turned up a few times. The chain is built from TRBV7-3 and TRBJ2-1; D is possibly TRBD2 (5 bases). CDR1 is SGHTA, CDR2 FQGTGA, per germline. Trimming removed 2 bases at V and 7 bases at J, with 12 bases between. This CDR3 contains 14 residues. The CDR3 DNA reads TGTGCCAGCAGCTTATCCCTAGCCGCTAATGAGCAGTTCTTC. This codes for CASSLSLAANEQFF.

The CDR3 DNA reads as TGTGCCTGGAGTCCCGGGACAGGGGGATCGGAGACCCAGTACTTC. Its translation is CAWSPGTGGSETQYF. V usage is TRBV30 and J usage is TRBJ2-5; 11 nucleotides agree with TRBD1. In germline, CDR1 is GTSNPN, CDR2 SVGIG (reference sequence). With V trimmed by 2 bases and J by 5 bases, 7 bases remained unmatched. The CDR3 covers 15 residues.

V gene TRBV28 combines with J gene TRBJ1-1; perhaps TRBD1 as D (6 bases). Trimming left V 6 bases short and J 1 base short, with 15 bases between. This CDR3 comprises 15 residues. The germline CDR1 and CDR2 sequences are MDHEN and SYDVKM. CDR3 amino acids: CASSRPRTANTEAFF. In DNA, the CDR3 is TGTGCCAGCAGCAGACCCCGGACAGCGAACACTGAAGCTTTCTTT.

The chain employs TRBV27 and TRBJ1-1, with 7 positions matching TRBD1. Trimming removed 6 bases from V and 1 base from J; junction bases left unmatched: 5. Germline assignment: CDR1 MNHEY and CDR2 SMNVEV (reference sequence). This CDR3 region has 14 residues. The CDR3 region is CASSPGQWNTEAFF. CDR3 in DNA: TGTGCCAGCAGCCCGGGACAGTGGAACACTGAAGCTTTCTTT.

For the CDR3, the DNA is TGTGCCAGCAGTCCGCCCCGGGACAGGGTCTACGAGCAGTACTTC. Translation gives CASSPPRDRVYEQYF. The rearrangement links TRBV28 to TRBJ2-7; 9 bases line up with TRBD1. After removal of 5 bases from V and 3 bases from J, the junction contained 8 bases not matched to a gene. The CDR3 length is 15 residues. Germline CDR1 and CDR2: MDHEN and SYDVKM.

This chain links TRBV6-1 with TRBJ2-1, with 7 nucleotides matching TRBD2. The CDR3 runs to 14 residues. The J segment lost 0 bases and the V segment lost 4 bases, leaving 0 bases of the junction unmatched. CDR1 and CDR2 (germline): MNHNS, SASEGT. CDR3 residues: CASSGGSSYNEQFF. The DNA of the CDR3 is TGTGCCAGCAGTGGCGGGAGCTCCTACAATGAGCAGTTCTTC.

This sequence joins TRBV14 and TRBJ2-5, with D unclear. V lost 0 bases to trimming and J lost 1 base, with 12 bases between them. CDR1 is SGHDN, CDR2 FVKESK, per germline. The CDR3 extends over 16 amino acids. CDR3 DNA sequence: TGTGCCAGCAGCCAAGACGACATCCGCCTCCAAGAGACCCAGTACTTC. As protein: CASSQDDIRLQETQYF.